This T cell receptor (beta chain) was captured by sequencing in a study of cytomegalovirus exposure and HLA in healthy donors. Study details: From donors who were HLA-typed, an early data release held about 89 million unique TCRs.

PCR amplification relied on 60 Vbeta primers (plus 13 Jbeta primers). TCRdb keeps only in-frame clones here, not all; method: immunoSEQ multiplex PCR. Here the sample spans approximately 190,000 clones, 75% to 90% being singletons. Findings and limits, study-wide: The study found most TCR sequences rare, yet found some public TCRs in many donors. Later on, analysis showed that most CMV-associated TCR beta chains appeared to be HLA-restricted. Later work found that TCR association rates differed between HLA loci; DRB1 had the most and HLA-C the fewest.

Germline trimming cut 3 bases from V and 6 bases from J; bases unmatched to any gene: 12. Germline CDR1 reads SGHRS; CDR2 reads YFSETQ. The CDR3 is made up of 16 amino acids. Comments on this clone: What it recognizes is unknown.

This chain uses TRBV5-1 with TRBJ2-3, with TRBD2 matching 8 bases. This receptor was identified in a man aged 35-49 years in good health and CMV-seropositive. Specimen: PBMCs. The CDR3 sequence: CASSSPPGLVLDTQYF. In DNA, the CDR3 is TGCGCCAGCAGCTCACCCCCGGGACTAGTATTGGATACGCAGTATTTT.